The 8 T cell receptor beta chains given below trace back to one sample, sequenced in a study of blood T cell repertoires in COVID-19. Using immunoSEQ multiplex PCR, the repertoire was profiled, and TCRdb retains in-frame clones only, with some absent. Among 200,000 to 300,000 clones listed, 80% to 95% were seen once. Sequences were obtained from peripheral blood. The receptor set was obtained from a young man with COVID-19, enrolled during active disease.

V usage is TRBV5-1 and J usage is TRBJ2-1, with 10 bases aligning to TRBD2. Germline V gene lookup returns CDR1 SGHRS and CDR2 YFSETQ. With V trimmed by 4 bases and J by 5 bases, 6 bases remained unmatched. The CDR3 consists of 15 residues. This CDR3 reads CASSIPSGGNNEQFF. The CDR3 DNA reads TGCGCCAGCAGCATCCCTAGCGGGGGAAACAATGAGCAGTTCTTC.

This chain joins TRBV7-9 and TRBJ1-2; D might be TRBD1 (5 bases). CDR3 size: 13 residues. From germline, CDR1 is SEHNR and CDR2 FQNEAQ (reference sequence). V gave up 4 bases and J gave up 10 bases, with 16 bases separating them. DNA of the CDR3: TGTGCCAGCAGCTACCCGACAGCCTGGGCCTACACCTTC. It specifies CASSYPTAWAYTF.

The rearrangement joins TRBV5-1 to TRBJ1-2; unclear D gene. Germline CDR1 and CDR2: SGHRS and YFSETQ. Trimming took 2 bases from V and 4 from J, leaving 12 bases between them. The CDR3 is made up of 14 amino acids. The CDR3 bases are TGCGCCAGCAGCTTAACAACCTTGTTCTATGGCTACACCTTC. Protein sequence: CASSLTTLFYGYTF.

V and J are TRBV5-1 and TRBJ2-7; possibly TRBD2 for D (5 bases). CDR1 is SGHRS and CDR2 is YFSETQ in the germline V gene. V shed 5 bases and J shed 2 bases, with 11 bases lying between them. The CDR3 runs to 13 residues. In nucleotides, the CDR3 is TGCGCCAGCAGTCTAGAGAGGGCCTACGAGCAGTACTTC. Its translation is CASSLERAYEQYF.

CDR3 nucleotide sequence: TGTGCCAGCAGCATCGCAGGGGGCGTCTCTGAAGCTTTCTTT. Translating it yields CASSIAGGVSEAFF. This sequence joins TRBV21-1 and TRBJ1-1; TRBD1 is the table's D call and was not checked against the DNA. TRBV21-1 is described as a pseudogene. This CDR3 has 14 residues.

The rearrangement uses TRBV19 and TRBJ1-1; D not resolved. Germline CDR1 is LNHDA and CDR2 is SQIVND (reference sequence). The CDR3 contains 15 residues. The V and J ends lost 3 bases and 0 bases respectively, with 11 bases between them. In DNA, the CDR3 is TGTGCCAGTAGTATGGATTCCGGGTTGAACACTGAAGCTTTCTTT. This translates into CASSMDSGLNTEAFF.

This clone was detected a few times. CDR3 amino acids: CASSPDRGVHGYTF. CDR3 DNA sequence: TGTGCCAGCAGTCCCGACAGGGGCGTCCATGGCTACACCTTC. The chain recombines TRBV5-4 with TRBJ1-2; TRBD1 aligns across 8 bases. With 5 bases clipped from V and 6 bases from J, the junction kept 9 bases outside the gene matches. The CDR3 covers 14 residues. Germline assignment: CDR1 SGHNT and CDR2 YYREEE (reference sequence).

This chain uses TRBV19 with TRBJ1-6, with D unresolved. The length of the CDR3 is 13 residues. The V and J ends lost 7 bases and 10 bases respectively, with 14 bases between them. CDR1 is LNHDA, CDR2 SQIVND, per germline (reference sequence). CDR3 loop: CASTTGKGSPLHF. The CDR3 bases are TGTGCCAGTACTACCGGGAAGGGATCACCCCTCCACTTT.